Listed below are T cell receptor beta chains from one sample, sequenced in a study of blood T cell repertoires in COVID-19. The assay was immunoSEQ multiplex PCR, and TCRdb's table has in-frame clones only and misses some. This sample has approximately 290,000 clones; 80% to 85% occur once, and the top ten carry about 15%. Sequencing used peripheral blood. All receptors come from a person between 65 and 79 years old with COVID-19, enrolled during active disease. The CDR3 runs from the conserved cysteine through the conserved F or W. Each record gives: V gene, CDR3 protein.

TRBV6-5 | CASSSLLGEAYNEQFF
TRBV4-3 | CASSQDGGRVYEQYF
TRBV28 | CASSSPGQGESEAFF
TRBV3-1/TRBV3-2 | CASSFSGLAGTPSTDTQYF
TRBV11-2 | CASSFSGFQPQHF
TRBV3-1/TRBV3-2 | CASSQDRTNEKLFF
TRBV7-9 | CASSLGHSYSGNTIYF
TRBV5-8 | CASSVTGTGSGYTF
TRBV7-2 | CASRLPGLITDTQYF
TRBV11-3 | CASSRTEQETQYF
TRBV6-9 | CASSYRGEDSNQPQHF
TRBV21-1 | CASVTPAGLSPFSTDTQYF
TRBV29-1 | CSVVAFRGGTGELFF
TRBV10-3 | CAISESTGGPYEQYF
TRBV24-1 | CATSDFRQPNTGELFF
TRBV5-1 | CASSLFSETYEQYF
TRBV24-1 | CATSDSDRVNLNEQFF
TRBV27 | CASSSATGGLGGYTF
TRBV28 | CATRDNTQYF
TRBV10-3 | CAISESISSAGSLNEQFF
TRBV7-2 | CASSPGAGGHNEQFF
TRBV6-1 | CASSESFQGGDEQYF
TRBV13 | CASSSTTSGRARTDTQYF
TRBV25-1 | CASSVAGPTNEKLFF
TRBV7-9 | CASSLALGLSETQYF
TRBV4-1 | CASSQGRGGNQPQHF
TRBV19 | CASSIGSRQPQHF
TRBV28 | CASSLLASGLRSDEQFF
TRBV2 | CASNPDRAGNTIYF
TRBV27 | CASSSGANTIYF
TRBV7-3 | CASSQTSNSPLHF
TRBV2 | CASSPTGQNTEAFF
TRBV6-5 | CASTVGVGQPQHF
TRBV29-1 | CSVVGGEFSEQYF
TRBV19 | CASGRGERNEQYF
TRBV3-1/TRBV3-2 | CASTSGGGARETQYF
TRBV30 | CAWSPGTGSLEQYF
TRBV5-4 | CASSSLSGSSYNEQFF
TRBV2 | CASVVLRGVQGYTF
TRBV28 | CASSLARTTTVTPYQETQYF
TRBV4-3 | CASSQNAPGVEGGYTF
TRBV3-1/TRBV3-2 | CASNNRANYGYTF
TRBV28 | CASRTGEGYGYTF
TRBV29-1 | CSGRGRFAETQYF
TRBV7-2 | CASNGLAGNTGELFF
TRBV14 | CASSRELHSPLHF
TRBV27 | CASSVGDRANQPQHF
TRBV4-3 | CASSQFPGGGPNEQYF
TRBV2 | CASIGRSSYNEQFF
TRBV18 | CASSPLGSLVGNTIYF
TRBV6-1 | CASSTTSGKETQYF
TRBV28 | CASSPPGQGRYGYTF
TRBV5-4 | CASSTPGQNQETQYF